This entry lists 7 T cell receptor beta chains sequenced from one sample in a study of blood T cell repertoires in COVID-19. Here immunoSEQ multiplex PCR was the method, and the copy in TCRdb shows in-frame clones only, minus some. Of over 150,000 clones listed, about 87% are singletons. Sequenced sample: peripheral blood. The receptors stem from a woman of 80 years or more with COVID-19, enrolled during active disease.

Concerning this clone: The same CDR3 also results from other DNA sequences found in this sample. This chain uses TRBV5-1 with TRBJ1-1; 7 nucleotides match TRBD1. The germline V gene has CDR1 SGHRS and CDR2 YFSETQ. Trimming cost V 0 bases and J 3 bases; bases outside gene matches: 2. The CDR3 loop spans 14 amino acids. The CDR3 loop is CASSLGTGDTEAFF. DNA of the CDR3: TGCGCCAGCAGCTTGGGAACAGGGGACACTGAAGCTTTCTTT.

The DNA for the CDR3 is TGTGCCAGTAGTCAGCCTACAGGGGTACATAATTCACCCCTCCACTTT. Protein sequence: CASSQPTGVHNSPLHF. This chain links TRBV19 with TRBJ1-6; 7 bases align to TRBD1. With V trimmed by 5 bases and J by 5 bases, 9 bases remained unmatched. The germline gives CDR1 LNHDA, CDR2 SQIVND (reference sequence). The CDR3 length is 16 residues.

J is TRBJ1-4 and V is TRBV10-3; D is undetermined. The ends were cut back, 7 bases at V and 6 bases at J, with 15 bases in the middle. This CDR3 has 14 residues. Looked up from germline, CDR1 is ENHRY and CDR2 is SYGVKD. In nucleotides, the CDR3 is TGTGCCATCAAAGGCGACTACCGGGATGAAAAACTGTTTTTT. Translating it yields CAIKGDYRDEKLFF.

This rearrangement joins TRBV28 to TRBJ2-7, with 9 nucleotides matching TRBD2. The germline gives CDR1 MDHEN, CDR2 SYDVKM. Trimming at V came to 2 bases and at J to 8 bases, leaving 19 bases not matched to a gene. This CDR3 is 18 amino acids long. CDR3 coding DNA: TGTGCCAGCAGTTTAGTGATAGCGGGGGCCAGAGGTGTCTTCAAGCAGTACTTC. This translates into CASSLVIAGARGVFKQYF. The variable domain in full, completed from reference TRBV28 and TRBJ2-7, reads DVKVTQSSRYLVKRTGEKVFLECVQDMDHENMFWYRQDPGLGLRLIYFSYDVKMKEKGDIPEGYSVSREKKERFSLILESASTNQTSMYLCASSLVIAGARGVFKQYFGPGTRLTVT.

The rearrangement links TRBV13 to TRBJ1-4; TRBD1 matches at 8 bases. Germline-derived CDR1 and CDR2 are PRHDT and FYEKMQ (reference sequence). J lost 4 bases, V lost 4 bases, and 8 bases had no gene match. The CDR3 covers 16 residues. CDR3 nucleotides: TGTGCCAGCAGCTCACTGACAGGGGTCGATAATGAAAAACTGTTTTTT. It yields the protein CASSSLTGVDNEKLFF.

The chain combines TRBV5-1 with TRBJ2-2; the D is unclear. The CDR3 is 14 amino acids. Germline values: CDR1 SGHRS, CDR2 YFSETQ. V was cut by 0 bases and J by 1 base, with 4 bases left in between. The CDR3 is CASSLEQNTGELFF. In DNA, the CDR3 is TGCGCCAGCAGCTTGGAGCAGAACACCGGGGAGCTGTTTTTT.

The rearrangement links TRBV6-6 to TRBJ1-5; 7 nucleotides align to TRBD1. This CDR3 comprises 14 residues. In germline, CDR1 is MNHNY, CDR2 SVGAGI (reference sequence). Trimming took 2 bases from V and 5 from J; bases not matched to a gene: 3. The DNA of the CDR3 is TGTGCCAGCAGTTACGGGACAGAAGATCAGCCCCAGCATTTT. It yields the protein CASSYGTEDQPQHF.